The present T cell receptor (beta chain) was sequenced within a study of OX40 agonist ivuxolimab in advanced cancers. The data were produced by immunoSEQ multiplex PCR, yet TCRdb's version contains in-frame clones alone and is incomplete. The sample has 25,000 to 40,000 clones; about nine tenths are singletons. The V and J ends lost 3 bases and 6 bases respectively, with 9 bases between them. CDR1 SGHVS and CDR2 FQNEAQ come from the germline V gene. This CDR3 has 13 residues. The sequenced sample was CD4+ or CD8+ T cells sorted from blood, obtained in a trial of the OX40 agonist ivuxolimab. V is TRBV7-8 and J is TRBJ1-5; D possibly corresponds to TRBD1 (6 bases). The source of this sequence is an adult with an advanced solid tumor such as melanoma, head and neck, liver or kidney cancer. CDR3 residues: CASSLGATQPQHF. As DNA, the CDR3 is TGTGCCAGCAGCTTGGGGGCGACTCAGCCCCAGCATTTT.